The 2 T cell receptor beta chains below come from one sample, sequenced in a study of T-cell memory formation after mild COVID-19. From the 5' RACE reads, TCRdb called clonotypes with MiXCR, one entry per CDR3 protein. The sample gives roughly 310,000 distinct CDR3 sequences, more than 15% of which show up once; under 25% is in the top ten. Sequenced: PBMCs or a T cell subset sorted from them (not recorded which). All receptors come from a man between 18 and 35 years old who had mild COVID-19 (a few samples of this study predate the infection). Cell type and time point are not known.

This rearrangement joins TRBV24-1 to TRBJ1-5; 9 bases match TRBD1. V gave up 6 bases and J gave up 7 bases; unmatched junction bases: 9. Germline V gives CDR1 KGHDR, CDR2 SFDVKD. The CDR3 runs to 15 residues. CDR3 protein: CATSSGTGIWQPQHF. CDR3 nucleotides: TGTGCCACCAGTTCGGGGACAGGGATTTGGCAGCCCCAGCATTTT.

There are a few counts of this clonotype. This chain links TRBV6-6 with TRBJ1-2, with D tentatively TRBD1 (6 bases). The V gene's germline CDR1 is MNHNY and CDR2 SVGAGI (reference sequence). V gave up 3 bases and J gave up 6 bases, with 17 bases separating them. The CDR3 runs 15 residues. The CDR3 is CASSYPMRGRDGYTF. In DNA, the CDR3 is TGTGCCAGCAGTTATCCCATGAGGGGGAGAGATGGCTACACCTTC.